Given below is one TCR beta chain in context. CDR3 length: 17 amino acids. V shed 1 base, J shed 5 bases, and the junction held 13 bases outside the gene matches. The individuals who served as donors were healthy Caucasians living in Russia, aged about 6 to 95. Peripheral blood from each donor was collected in a volume of 8 to 10 milliliters. Every sample gave at least 6 micrograms of total RNA when it was extracted. This entry comes from a study of blood T cells in healthy people across ages. Then a second PCR, running roughly 7 to 11 cycles, was carried out with a sample-barcoded 5' primer and a J-beta primer mix. TCRdb re-derived calls from the 5' RACE reads in MiXCR, one entry per CDR3 protein. The sample records approximately 780,000 distinct CDR3 sequences, around a quarter being singletons. These data also featured in a second study, about T cells of mothers and their children.

This TCR derives from a boy aged 5-17 years in good health. The sequenced sample consisted of blood. J is TRBJ2-7 and V is TRBV12-3 or TRBV12-4; 8 bases align to TRBD2. CDR3 in DNA: TGTGCCAGCAGTTTAGGGCGGGGGGTACCTTTGGTCCACGAGCAGTACTTC. Amino acids: CASSLGRGVPLVHEQYF.